These 4 T cell receptor beta chains came from one sample sequenced in a study of blood T cell repertoires in COVID-19. Data came from immunoSEQ multiplex PCR; TCRdb stores just in-frame clones and leaves some out. The table shows about 180,000 clones, with roughly 77% occurring only once. Sequenced input: peripheral blood. These receptors were taken from a woman older than 75 with COVID-19, enrolled during active disease.

This sequence joins TRBV9 and TRBJ2-3, with D possibly being TRBD2 (6 bases). Deletions cut 2 bases from V and 2 bases from J, with 12 bases between. The CDR3 loop spans 15 amino acids. From germline, CDR1 is SGDLS and CDR2 YYNGEE. The CDR3 nucleotides read TGTGCCAGCAGCGTTTCGGGGGACCCCACAGATACGCAGTATTTT. Protein product: CASSVSGDPTDTQYF.

This clone has more than one count but fewer than ten. DNA for the CDR3: TGTGCCAGTAGTCCCCCGACAGGGGCAGATACGCAGTATTTT. Translated: CASSPPTGADTQYF. V usage is TRBV19 and J usage is TRBJ2-3; 8 nucleotides line up with TRBD1. This CDR3 has 14 residues. CDR1 is LNHDA and CDR2 is SQIVND in the germline V gene (reference sequence). Trimming at V came to 5 bases and at J to 4 bases, leaving 5 bases not matched to a gene.

This clone was seen only once. This chain connects TRBV11-3 to TRBJ1-2; no reliable D call. The CDR3 has 15 amino acids. Looked up from germline, CDR1 is SGHNT and CDR2 is YENEEA. Trimming removed 5 bases at V and 5 bases at J, with 18 bases between. DNA for the CDR3: TGTGCCAGCAGCATGGACGGCGGGAATCCTTATGGCTACACCTTC. Amino acid sequence: CASSMDGGNPYGYTF.

This clone has only a few counts. The rearrangement links TRBV5-1 to TRBJ1-2; no clear D. CDR3 length: 15 residues. V lost 1 base, J lost 0 bases, and 10 bases lay in between. Per the germline V gene, CDR1 is SGHRS and CDR2 is YFSETQ. As DNA, the CDR3 is TGCGCCAGCAGCTTGTCGGGGTACACTAACTATGGCTACACCTTC. Its protein product is CASSLSGYTNYGYTF.